These T cell receptor beta chains were read from a single sample in a study of blood T cell repertoires in COVID-19. Sequenced by immunoSEQ multiplex PCR; TCRdb stores in-frame clones only, minus some. The data show about 130,000 clones, 75% to 85% seen once. Sequencing was carried out using peripheral blood. The receptors here all came from a woman between 65 and 79 years old with COVID-19, enrolled during active disease. CDR3s include the opening cysteine and the closing phenylalanine or tryptophan. D genes are given only for firm matches. Some rows have no size entry. The others give once, few or many, or a class for an expanded clone.

d_call | clone_size | j_call | v_call | cdr3_aa | cdr3_nt
. | . | TRBJ2-1 | TRBV19 | CASSIGPGQVNEQFF | TGTGCCAGTAGTATAGGGCCGGGACAAGTTAATGAGCAGTTCTTC
TRBD1 | . | TRBJ2-1 | TRBV6-5 | CASSWTTGESYNEQFF | TGTGCCAGCAGTTGGACGACAGGGGAATCCTACAATGAGCAGTTCTTC
TRBD1 | once | TRBJ1-2 | TRBV24-1 | CATRGQEKGYTF | TGTGCCACCCGAGGACAGGAGAAAGGCTACACCTTC
. | . | TRBJ2-2 | TRBV3-1/TRBV3-2 | CASSPGGGGTGELFF | TGTGCCAGCAGCCCAGGTGGGGGCGGCACCGGGGAGCTGTTTTTT
TRBD2 | once | TRBJ2-1 | TRBV20-1 | CSASGLAGYNEQFF | TGCAGTGCTAGTGGTCTAGCGGGATACAATGAGCAGTTCTTC
TRBD1 | few | TRBJ2-5 | TRBV9 | CASSVALGQQETQYF | TGTGCCAGCAGCGTAGCTTTGGGACAGCAAGAGACCCAGTACTTC
. | . | TRBJ1-1 | TRBV5-1 | CASGTSSNTEAFF | TGCGCCAGCGGGACATCTTCGAACACTGAAGCTTTCTTT
. | . | TRBJ2-3 | TRBV5-1 | CASSLAPGAVADTQYF | TGCGCCAGCAGCTTGGCCCCCGGCGCGGTAGCAGATACGCAGTATTTT
. | few | TRBJ1-1 | TRBV2 | CASSARVSGNTEAFF | TGTGCCAGCAGTGCCCGGGTGTCGGGGAACACTGAAGCTTTCTTT
. | . | TRBJ1-2 | TRBV14 | CASSQELGGLNYGYTF | TGTGCCAGCAGCCAAGAGTTGGGGGGTCTTAACTATGGCTACACCTTC
TRBD1 | . | TRBJ1-1 | TRBV19 | CASRNDRGTEAFF | TGTGCCAGTAGAAACGACAGGGGCACTGAAGCTTTCTTT
TRBD1 | . | TRBJ1-6 | TRBV10-3 | CAISDRGQGASPLHF | TGTGCCATCAGTGACAGGGGACAGGGGGCCTCACCCCTCCACTTT
TRBD1 | . | TRBJ1-3 | TRBV19 | CATTTGVTGNTIYF | TGTGCCACTACGACAGGGGTTACTGGAAACACCATATATTTT
. | . | TRBJ2-5 | TRBV21-1 | CASSNNHGGAERETQYF | TGTGCCAGCAGCAATAATCACGGGGGGGCCGAGCGAGAGACCCAGTACTTC
. | . | TRBJ1-5 | TRBV6-2/TRBV6-3 | CASSSNTDQPQHF | TGTGCCAGCAGTTCCAATACAGATCAGCCCCAGCATTTT
TRBD1 | . | TRBJ1-1 | TRBV29-1 | CSVQSPGQGPTEAFF | TGCAGCGTCCAGTCACCGGGACAGGGACCCACTGAAGCTTTCTTT
TRBD1 | . | TRBJ1-6 | TRBV3-1/TRBV3-2 | CASSQDGTGSKSPLHF | TGTGCCAGCAGCCAAGATGGGACAGGGTCGAAATCACCCCTCCACTTT
TRBD1 | . | TRBJ2-7 | TRBV6-5 | CASSYGQGAYEQYF | TGTGCCAGCAGTTACGGACAGGGGGCCTACGAGCAGTACTTC
. | . | TRBJ1-2 | TRBV21-1 | CASSKKDRSNYGYTF | TGTGCCAGCAGCAAAAAGGACAGGAGTAACTATGGCTACACCTTC
TRBD1 | . | TRBJ2-1 | TRBV7-3 | CASSYGQGGYNEQFF | TGTGCCAGCAGTTACGGACAGGGTGGATACAATGAGCAGTTCTTC
. | . | TRBJ1-1 | TRBV9 | CASSAAGAHSTREAFF | TGTGCCAGCAGCGCTGCGGGGGCGCATAGTACTAGGGAAGCTTTCTTT
. | . | TRBJ2-2 | TRBV10-3 | CAISEGLQGNTGELFF | TGTGCCATCAGTGAGGGCTTGCAGGGGAACACCGGGGAGCTGTTTTTT
TRBD1 | . | TRBJ1-2 | TRBV19 | CASSPGTGNYGYTF | TGTGCCAGTAGTCCCGGGACAGGGAACTATGGCTACACCTTC
TRBD1 | . | TRBJ1-6 | TRBV14 | CASSEYRGPLHF | TGTGCCAGCAGCGAATACAGGGGACCCCTCCACTTT
. | . | TRBJ2-3 | TRBV9 | CASSVGAAGDTQYF | TGTGCCAGCAGCGTAGGCGCGGCGGGGGATACGCAGTATTTT
. | many | TRBJ2-3 | TRBV2 | CASRPSTGLTDTQYF | TGTGCCAGCAGGCCCTCCACAGGGCTCACAGATACGCAGTATTTT
. | . | TRBJ1-2 | TRBV9 | CASSPWAGPANYGYTF | TGTGCCAGCAGCCCCTGGGCGGGGCCCGCTAACTATGGCTACACCTTC
TRBD1 | . | TRBJ2-7 | TRBV28 | CASTTGQGGTYEQYF | TGTGCCAGCACCACAGGACAGGGTGGAACCTACGAGCAGTACTTC
TRBD2 | . | TRBJ2-3 | TRBV6-2/TRBV6-3 | CASSPVERGWTDTQYF | TGTGCCAGCAGCCCCGTTGAGCGGGGGTGGACAGATACGCAGTATTTT